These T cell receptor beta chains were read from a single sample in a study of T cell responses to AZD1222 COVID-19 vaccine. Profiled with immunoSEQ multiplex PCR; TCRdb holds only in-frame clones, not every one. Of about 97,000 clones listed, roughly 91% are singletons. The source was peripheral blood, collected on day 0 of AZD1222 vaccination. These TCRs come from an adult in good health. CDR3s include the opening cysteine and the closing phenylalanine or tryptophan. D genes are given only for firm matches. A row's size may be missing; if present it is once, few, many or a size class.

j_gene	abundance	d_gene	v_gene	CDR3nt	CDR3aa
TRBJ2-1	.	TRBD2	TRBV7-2	TGTGCCAGCAGCGATCGGGTAGCGGGAGAGCAGTTCTTC	CASSDRVAGEQFF
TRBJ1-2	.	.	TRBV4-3	TGCGCCAGCAGCCAAGATCAGGCAGGGAGCTATGGCTACACCTTC	CASSQDQAGSYGYTF
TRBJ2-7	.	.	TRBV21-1	TGTGCCAGCAGCAAAGGGACGGACGGGCCCCGCCAACGGGCTGAATACGAGCAGTACTTC	CASSKGTDGPRQRAEYEQYF
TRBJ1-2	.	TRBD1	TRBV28	TGTGCCAGCAGGCCTACAGGGGGCGCTGATGGCTACACCTTC	CASRPTGGADGYTF
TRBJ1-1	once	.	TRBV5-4	TGTGCCAGCAGCACGGACAGCAATGAAGCTTTCTTT	CASSTDSNEAFF
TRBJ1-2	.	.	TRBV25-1	TGTGCCAGCAGTGAGTTAGGTGAACCTAACTATGGCTACACCTTC	CASSELGEPNYGYTF
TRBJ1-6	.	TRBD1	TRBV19	TGTGCCAGTACCCTACAGGGGGGGAATTCACCCCTCCACTTT	CASTLQGGNSPLHF
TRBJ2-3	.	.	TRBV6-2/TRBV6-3	TGTGCCAGCAGTTACCGCCCAGATACGCAGTATTTT	CASSYRPDTQYF
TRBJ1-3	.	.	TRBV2	TGTGCCAGCAGTGCTATCGTCTCTGGAAACACCATATATTTT	CASSAIVSGNTIYF
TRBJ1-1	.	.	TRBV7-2	TGTGCCAGCAGCTTAGGGTCGGACACCTGGTGGAACACTGAAGCTTTCTTT	CASSLGSDTWWNTEAFF
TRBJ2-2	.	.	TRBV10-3	TGTGCCATCAGTGATATCTCTAGGGGTCCCGGGGAGCTGTTTTTT	CAISDISRGPGELFF
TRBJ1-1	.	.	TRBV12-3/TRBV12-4	TGTGCCAGCAGTTTATCGTACGGAGAAGCTTTCTTT	CASSLSYGEAFF
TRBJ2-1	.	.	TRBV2	TGTGCCAGCAGCGGGACGGTGTACAATGAGCAGTTCTTC	CASSGTVYNEQFF
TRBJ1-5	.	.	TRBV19	TGTGCCAGTAGTATCCCCAGAAGGAGCAATCAGCCCCAGCATTTT	CASSIPRRSNQPQHF
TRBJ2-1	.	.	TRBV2	TGTGCCACCGGTGCGCGTCTCGACAATGAGCAGTTCTTC	CATGARLDNEQFF
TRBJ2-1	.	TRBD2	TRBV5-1	TGCGCCAGCAGCCCCCAATCGACTAGCGGGAAGGATGAGCAGTTCTTC	CASSPQSTSGKDEQFF
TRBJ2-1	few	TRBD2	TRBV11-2	TGTGCCAGCAGCCAACCGGGACTAGGGCATAATGAGCAGTTCTTC	CASSQPGLGHNEQFF
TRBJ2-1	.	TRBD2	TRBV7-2	TGTGCCAGCAGCTTTGCTTACGGGACTAGTAATTCCAATGAGCAGTTCTTC	CASSFAYGTSNSNEQFF
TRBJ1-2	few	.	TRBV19	TGTGCCAGTAGTAACCTGGACGGGAGGGTCAACTATGGCTACACCTTC	CASSNLDGRVNYGYTF
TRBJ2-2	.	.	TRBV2	TGTGCCAGCAGTGAAGCGGTACAGAACACCGGGGAGCTGTTTTTT	CASSEAVQNTGELFF
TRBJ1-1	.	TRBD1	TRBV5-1	TGCGCCAGCAGCTTGGGGACAGGGGGACAGGAGGCTTTCTTT	CASSLGTGGQEAFF
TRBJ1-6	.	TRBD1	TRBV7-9	TGTGCCAGCAGCTTAGCTAAAGGACAGGGTTTTGGTTCACCCCTCCACTTT	CASSLAKGQGFGSPLHF